This T cell receptor (beta chain) was recovered during a study of read filtering for tumor transcriptome and immune sequencing. Overall study: The cohort had about 16 men and approximately 15 women aged about 45 to 80, mean about 68 years.

The library was built from approximately 400 ng RNA with molecular barcoded adaptors for alpha/delta and beta/gamma chains. TCRdb fed the reads into MiXCR, producing one record per CDR3 protein. Of about 58,000 distinct CDR3 sequences listed, approximately 13% are singletons. In its sample, this clonotype was seen a few times. The V segment lost 6 bases and the J segment 5 bases; nucleotides outside the gene matches: 14. The CDR3 consists of 15 residues. Per germline, CDR1 DFQATT and CDR2 SNEGSKA (reference sequence). V and J are TRBV20-1 and TRBJ2-5; 8 bases are shared with TRBD1. Sequenced sample: a population of CD138-negative cells sorted from bone marrow. This TCR came from a donor at least 40 years old with multiple myeloma. CDR3 loop: CSARPRTGIMETQYF. CDR3 nucleotide sequence: TGCAGTGCCCGCCCCCGGACAGGGATTATGGAGACCCAGTACTTC.